This T cell receptor (beta chain) was recovered during a study of blood T cells in healthy people across ages. Points on this clonotype: The antigen is undetermined.

Next came a second PCR, run for about 6 to 11 cycles, which used a sample-barcoded 5' primer along with a J-beta primer mix. TCRdb recomputed calls from the 5' RACE reads with MiXCR, one row per CDR3 protein. The sample has hundreds of thousands of distinct CDR3 sequences; 35% to 40% are singletons. The study's findings and limits: Diversity was higher, and naive CD4+ cells more numerous, in long-lived donors than in aged donors.

This TCR derives from a man younger than 35 in good health. The specimen sequenced was blood.

CDR3 protein: CASSGLQGGSTDTQYF. The CDR3 nucleotides are TGTGCCAGCAGTGGACTACAGGGGGGGAGCACAGATACGCAGTATTTT. J is TRBJ2-3 and V is TRBV6-1, with TRBD1 as a possible D gene (8 bases). From germline, CDR1 is MNHNS and CDR2 SASEGT. Trimming took 4 bases from V and 0 from J, leaving 14 bases between them. This CDR3 is 16 amino acids long.